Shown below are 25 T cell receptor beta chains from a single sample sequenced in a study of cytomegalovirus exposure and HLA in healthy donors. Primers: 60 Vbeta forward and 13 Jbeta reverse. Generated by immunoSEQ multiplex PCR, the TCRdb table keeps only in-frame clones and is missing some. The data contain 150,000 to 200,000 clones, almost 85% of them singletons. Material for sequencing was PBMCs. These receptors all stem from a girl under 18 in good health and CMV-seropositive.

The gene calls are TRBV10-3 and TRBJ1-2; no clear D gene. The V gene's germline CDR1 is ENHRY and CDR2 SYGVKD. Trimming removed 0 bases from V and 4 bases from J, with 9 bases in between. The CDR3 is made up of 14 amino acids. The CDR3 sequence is CAISESGSLYGYTF. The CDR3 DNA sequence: TGTGCCATCAGTGAGTCGGGCAGTCTCTATGGCTACACCTTC.

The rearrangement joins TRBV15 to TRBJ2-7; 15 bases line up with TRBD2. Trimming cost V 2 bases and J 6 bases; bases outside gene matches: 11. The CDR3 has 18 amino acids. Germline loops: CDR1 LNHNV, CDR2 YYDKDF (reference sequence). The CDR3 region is CATSRSGLAGGPGVEQYF. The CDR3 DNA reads TGTGCCACCAGCAGATCTGGACTAGCGGGGGGGCCCGGGGTCGAGCAGTACTTC.

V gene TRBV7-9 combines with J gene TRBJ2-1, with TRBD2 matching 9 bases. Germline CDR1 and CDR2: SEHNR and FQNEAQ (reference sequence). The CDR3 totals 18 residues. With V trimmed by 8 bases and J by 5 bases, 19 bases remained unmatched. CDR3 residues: CASSRGGGGERFDNEQFF. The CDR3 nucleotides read TGTGCCAGCTCCCGCGGAGGCGGGGGGGAACGCTTCGACAATGAGCAGTTCTTC.

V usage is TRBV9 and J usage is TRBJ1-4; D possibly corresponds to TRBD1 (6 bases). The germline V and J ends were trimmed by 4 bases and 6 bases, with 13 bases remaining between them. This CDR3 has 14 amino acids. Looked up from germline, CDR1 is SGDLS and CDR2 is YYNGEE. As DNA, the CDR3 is TGTGCCAGCAGCCCCGGGACATGGGATGAAAAACTGTTTTTT. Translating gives CASSPGTWDEKLFF.

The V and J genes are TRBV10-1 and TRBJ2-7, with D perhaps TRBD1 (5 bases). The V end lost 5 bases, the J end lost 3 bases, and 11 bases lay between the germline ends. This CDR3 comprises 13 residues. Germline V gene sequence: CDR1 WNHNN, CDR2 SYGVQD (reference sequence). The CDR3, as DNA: TGCGCCAGCAGTAAAGGACAATTCTACGAGCAGTACTTC. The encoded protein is CASSKGQFYEQYF.

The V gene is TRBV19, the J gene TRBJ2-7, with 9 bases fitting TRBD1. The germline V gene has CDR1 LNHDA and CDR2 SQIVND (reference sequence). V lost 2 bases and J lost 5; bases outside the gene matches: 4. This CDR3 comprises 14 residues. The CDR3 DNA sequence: TGTGCCAGTAGTATAACAGGGGGCTTAAACGAGCAGTACTTC. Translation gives CASSITGGLNEQYF.

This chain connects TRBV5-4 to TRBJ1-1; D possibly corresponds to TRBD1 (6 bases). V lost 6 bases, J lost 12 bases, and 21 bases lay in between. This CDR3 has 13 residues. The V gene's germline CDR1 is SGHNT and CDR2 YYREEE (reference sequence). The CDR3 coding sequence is TGTGCCAGCACCGGAGGACAGCGAACGAAAACTTTCTTT. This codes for CASTGGQRTKTFF.

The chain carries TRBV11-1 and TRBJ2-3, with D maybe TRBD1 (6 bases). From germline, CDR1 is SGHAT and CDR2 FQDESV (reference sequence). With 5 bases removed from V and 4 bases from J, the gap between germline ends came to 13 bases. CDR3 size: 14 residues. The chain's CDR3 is CASSEQGQPDTQYF. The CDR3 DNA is TGTGCCAGCAGCGAACAAGGACAGCCAGATACGCAGTATTTT.

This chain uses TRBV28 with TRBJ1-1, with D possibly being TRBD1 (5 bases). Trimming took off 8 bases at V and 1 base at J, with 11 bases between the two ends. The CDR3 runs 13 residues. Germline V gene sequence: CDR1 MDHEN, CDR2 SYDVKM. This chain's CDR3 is CASSLGQNTEAFF. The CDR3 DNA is TGTGCCAGCTCCCTCGGACAGAACACTGAAGCTTTCTTT.

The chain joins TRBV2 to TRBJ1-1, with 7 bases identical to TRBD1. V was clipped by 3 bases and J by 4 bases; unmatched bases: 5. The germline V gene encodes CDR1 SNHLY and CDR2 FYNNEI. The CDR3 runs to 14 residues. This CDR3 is CASSDLQGGTEAFF. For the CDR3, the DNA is TGTGCCAGCAGTGATCTGCAGGGGGGCACTGAAGCTTTCTTT.

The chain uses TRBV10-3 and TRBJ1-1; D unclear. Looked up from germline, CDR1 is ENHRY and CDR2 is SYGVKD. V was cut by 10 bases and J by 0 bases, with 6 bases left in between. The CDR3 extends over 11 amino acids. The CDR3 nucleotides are TGTGCCACCGGGGTGAACACTGAAGCTTTCTTT. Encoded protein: CATGVNTEAFF.

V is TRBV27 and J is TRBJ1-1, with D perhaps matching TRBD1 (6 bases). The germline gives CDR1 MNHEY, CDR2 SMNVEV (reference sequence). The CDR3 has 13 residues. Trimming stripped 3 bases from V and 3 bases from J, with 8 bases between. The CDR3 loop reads CASSFPGDTEAFF. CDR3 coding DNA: TGTGCCAGCAGTTTTCCAGGGGACACTGAAGCTTTCTTT.

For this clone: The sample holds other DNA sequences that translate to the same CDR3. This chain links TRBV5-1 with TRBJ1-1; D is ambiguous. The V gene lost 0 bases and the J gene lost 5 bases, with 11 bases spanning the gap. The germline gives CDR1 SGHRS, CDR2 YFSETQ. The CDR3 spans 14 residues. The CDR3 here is CASSLDGGGTEAFF. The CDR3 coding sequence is TGCGCCAGCAGCTTGGACGGCGGAGGGACTGAAGCTTTCTTT. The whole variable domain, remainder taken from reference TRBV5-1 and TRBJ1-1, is KAGVTQTPRYLIKTRGQQVTLSCSPISGHRSVSWYQQTPGQGLQFLFEYFSETQRNKGNFPGRFSGRQFSNSRSEMNVSTLELGDSALYLCASSLDGGGTEAFFGQGTRLTVV.

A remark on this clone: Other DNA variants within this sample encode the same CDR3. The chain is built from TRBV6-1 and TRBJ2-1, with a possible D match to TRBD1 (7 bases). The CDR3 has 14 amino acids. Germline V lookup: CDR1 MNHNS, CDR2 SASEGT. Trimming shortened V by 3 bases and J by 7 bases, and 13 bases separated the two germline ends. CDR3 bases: TGTGCCAGCAGTGAGGGGGCAGGGGGGAATGAGCAGTTCTTC. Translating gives CASSEGAGGNEQFF.

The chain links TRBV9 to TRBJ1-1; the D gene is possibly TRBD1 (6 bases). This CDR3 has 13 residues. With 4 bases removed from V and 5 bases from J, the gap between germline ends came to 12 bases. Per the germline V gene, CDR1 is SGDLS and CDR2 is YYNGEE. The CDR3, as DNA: TGTGCCAGCAGCTTCAGGGGAGTAACTGAAGCTTTCTTT. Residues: CASSFRGVTEAFF.

The CDR3 coding sequence is TGTGCCAGCAGCTCAGGACTAGCGGGGGCTGCGCAGTATTTT. Encoded protein: CASSSGLAGAAQYF. The V and J genes are TRBV5-4 and TRBJ2-3; 13 bases are shared with TRBD2. The germline V gene has CDR1 SGHNT and CDR2 YYREEE (reference sequence). With 3 bases clipped from V and 10 bases from J, the junction kept 5 bases outside the gene matches. The CDR3 loop spans 14 amino acids.

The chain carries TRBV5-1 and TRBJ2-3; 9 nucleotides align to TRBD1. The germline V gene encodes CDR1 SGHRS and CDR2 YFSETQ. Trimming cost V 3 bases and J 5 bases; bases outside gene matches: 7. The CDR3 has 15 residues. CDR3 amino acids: CASSYHRQGGDTQYF. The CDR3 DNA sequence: TGCGCCAGCAGCTACCATAGACAGGGGGGAGATACGCAGTATTTT.

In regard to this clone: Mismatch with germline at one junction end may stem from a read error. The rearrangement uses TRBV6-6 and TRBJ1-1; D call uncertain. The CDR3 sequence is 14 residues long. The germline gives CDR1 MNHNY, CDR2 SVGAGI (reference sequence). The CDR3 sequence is CASSHSSRAAEAFF. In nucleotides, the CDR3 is TGTGCCAGCAGTCACTCCTCGCGGGCTGCTGAAGCTTTCTTT.

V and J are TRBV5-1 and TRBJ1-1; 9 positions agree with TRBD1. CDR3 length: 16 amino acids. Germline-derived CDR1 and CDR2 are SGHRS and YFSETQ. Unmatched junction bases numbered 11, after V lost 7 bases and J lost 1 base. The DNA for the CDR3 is TGCGCCAGCTCCGGACAGGGGAGTGGGGGGAACACTGAAGCTTTCTTT. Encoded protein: CASSGQGSGGNTEAFF.

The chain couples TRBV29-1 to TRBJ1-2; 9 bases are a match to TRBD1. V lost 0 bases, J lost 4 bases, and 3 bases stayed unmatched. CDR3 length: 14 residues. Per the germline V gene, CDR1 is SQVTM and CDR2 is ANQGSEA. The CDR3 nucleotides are TGCAGCGTTGAAGATAAGGGACAGGGCTATGGCTACACCTTC. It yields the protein CSVEDKGQGYGYTF.

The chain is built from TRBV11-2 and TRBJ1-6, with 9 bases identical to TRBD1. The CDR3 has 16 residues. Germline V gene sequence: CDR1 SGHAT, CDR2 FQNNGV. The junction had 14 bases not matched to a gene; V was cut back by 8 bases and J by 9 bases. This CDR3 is CASEKFAGTGRSPLHF. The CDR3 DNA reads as TGTGCCAGCGAGAAGTTCGCCGGGACAGGGCGTTCACCCCTCCACTTT.

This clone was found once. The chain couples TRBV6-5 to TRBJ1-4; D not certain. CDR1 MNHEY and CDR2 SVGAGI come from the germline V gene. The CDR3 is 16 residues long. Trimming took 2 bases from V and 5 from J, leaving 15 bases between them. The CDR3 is CASSYASGEENEKLFF. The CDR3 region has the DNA TGTGCCAGCAGTTACGCCTCGGGAGAGGAGAATGAAAAACTGTTTTTT.

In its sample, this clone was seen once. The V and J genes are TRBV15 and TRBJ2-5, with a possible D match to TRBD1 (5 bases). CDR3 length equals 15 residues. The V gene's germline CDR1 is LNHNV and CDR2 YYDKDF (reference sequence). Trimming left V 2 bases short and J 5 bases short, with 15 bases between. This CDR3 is CATSRRAGPIETQYF. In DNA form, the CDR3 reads TGTGCCACCAGCAGAAGGGCAGGGCCGATCGAGACCCAGTACTTC.

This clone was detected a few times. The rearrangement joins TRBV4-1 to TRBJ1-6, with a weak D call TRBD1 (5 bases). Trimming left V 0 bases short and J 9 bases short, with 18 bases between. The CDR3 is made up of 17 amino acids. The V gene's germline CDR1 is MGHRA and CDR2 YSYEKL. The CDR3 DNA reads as TGCGCCAGCAGCCAAGATAGGTCCATGGGGCCTGGTTCACCCCTCCACTTT. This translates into CASSQDRSMGPGSPLHF.

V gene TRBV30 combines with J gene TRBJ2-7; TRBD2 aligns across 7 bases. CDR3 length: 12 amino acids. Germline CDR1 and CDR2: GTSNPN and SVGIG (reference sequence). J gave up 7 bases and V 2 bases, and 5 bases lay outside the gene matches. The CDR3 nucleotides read TGTGCCTGGAGTTGGATGGGGGGGGAGCAGTACTTC. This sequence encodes CAWSWMGGEQYF.